A selection of T cell receptor beta chains follows, all from one sample in a study of human T cells and chemical hapten exposure. TCRdb itself ran the RACE reads through MiXCR, one entry per CDR3 protein. Altogether 60,000 to 90,000 distinct CDR3 sequences are present, around 9.3% being singletons, with the ten largest covering less than 2%. The source material was whole blood. These receptors originate from a female donor in good health. Some clones in this sample may be carry-over from other donors' samples. CDR3s include the opening cysteine and the closing phenylalanine or tryptophan. Fields, in order: V gene, J gene, D gene, clone size, CDR3 protein, CDR3 DNA. The D gene is left open where the match is weak. Clone size is not always given. Where it is, it says once, few, many or a class for expanded clones.

TRBV5-1	TRBJ2-5	TRBD1	few	CASRGPGQESWTQYF	TGCGCCAGCAGGGGCCCGGGACAGGAATCATGGACCCAGTACTTC
TRBV27	TRBJ1-1	.	many	CASSFLGLGPVFF	TGTGCCAGCAGTTTCCTGGGACTCGGGCCCGTTTTCTTT
TRBV7-9	TRBJ2-1	TRBD2	many	CASSLAALAGGYNEQFF	TGTGCCAGCAGCTTAGCCGCTCTAGCGGGGGGATACAATGAGCAGTTCTTC
TRBV7-2	TRBJ2-3	.	.	CASSSYGATDTQYF	TGTGCCAGCAGCTCGTATGGGGCCACAGATACGCAGTATTTT
TRBV5-1	TRBJ1-1	TRBD1	few	CASSRTGGASTEAFF	TGCGCCAGCAGCAGGACAGGGGGCGCGAGCACTGAAGCTTTCTTT
TRBV4-1	TRBJ1-2	TRBD1	.	CASSLYPSGGIGDYGYTF	TGCGCCAGCAGCCTTTATCCGTCAGGGGGCATCGGGGACTATGGCTACACCTTC
TRBV28	TRBJ2-7	.	many	CASSLYQSHSYEQYF	TGTGCCAGCAGTTTATATCAGAGTCATTCCTACGAGCAGTACTTC
TRBV4-3	TRBJ2-6	.	many	CASSQAPGGAGANVLTF	TGCGCCAGCAGCCAAGCTCCCGGTGGAGCTGGGGCCAACGTCCTGACTTTC
TRBV2	TRBJ2-2	.	few	CASSEDGGHTGELFF	TGTGCCAGCAGTGAAGACGGGGGGCACACCGGGGAGCTGTTTTTT
TRBV6-2/TRBV6-3	TRBJ1-5	.	.	CASSYWDSNQPQHF	TGTGCCAGCAGTTATTGGGACAGCAATCAGCCCCAGCATTTT
TRBV7-9	TRBJ1-5	.	many	CASSLWGGWGGDQPQHF	TGTGCCAGCAGCTTATGGGGCGGTTGGGGAGGGGATCAGCCCCAGCATTTT
TRBV3-1	TRBJ2-3	.	many	CASSQVRTRNTQYF	TGTGCCAGCAGCCAAGTCCGGACGAGAAATACGCAGTATTTT
TRBV7-2	TRBJ2-5	TRBD2	.	CASSFPGLAGGRETQYF	TGTGCCAGCAGCTTTCCGGGACTAGCGGGGGGGCGTGAGACCCAGTACTTC
TRBV7-3	TRBJ2-7	.	many	CASSANSGTVPYEQYF	TGTGCCAGCAGCGCTAACTCCGGGACTGTACCATACGAGCAGTACTTC
TRBV28	TRBJ2-5	.	many	CASERQETQYF	TGTGCCAGCGAGCGCCAAGAGACCCAGTACTTC
TRBV2	TRBJ2-3	.	many	CASSVQETDTQYF	TGTGCCAGCAGTGTGCAAGAAACAGATACGCAGTATTTT
TRBV29-1	TRBJ1-3	TRBD1	many	CSVSGTGSGNTIYF	TGCAGCGTTTCCGGGACAGGGAGTGGAAACACCATATATTTT
TRBV3-1	TRBJ2-4	.	many	CASSQVRFGLVQYF	TGTGCCAGCAGCCAAGTTAGGTTCGGTCTAGTTCAGTACTTC
TRBV2	TRBJ2-2	.	.	CASSVQGTNTGELFF	TGTGCCAGCAGTGTTCAGGGAACGAACACCGGGGAGCTGTTTTTT
TRBV20-1	TRBJ1-1	.	few	CSARDVPRGKDPEAFF	TGCAGTGCTAGAGACGTGCCCAGGGGAAAGGATCCTGAAGCTTTCTTT
TRBV19	TRBJ1-1	.	few	CASSTIENTEAFF	TGTGCCAGTAGCACCATCGAGAACACTGAAGCTTTCTTT
TRBV14	TRBJ2-7	.	few	CASSQAWAHEQYF	TGTGCCAGCAGCCAAGCCTGGGCCCACGAGCAGTACTTC
TRBV2	TRBJ2-3	TRBD1	.	CASSSRTGRGTDTQYF	TGTGCCAGCAGTTCCCGGACAGGGCGAGGCACAGATACGCAGTATTTT
TRBV14	TRBJ1-1	.	many	CASSQEVGFTEAFF	TGTGCCAGCAGCCAAGAGGTAGGGTTCACTGAAGCTTTCTTT
TRBV29-1	TRBJ1-1	.	many	CSVEGLEEAFF	TGCAGCGTTGAAGGACTAGAAGAAGCTTTCTTT
TRBV2	TRBJ1-4	.	few	CASSGWGRGNEKLFF	TGTGCCAGCAGTGGGTGGGGCAGGGGTAACGAAAAACTGTTTTTT
TRBV15	TRBJ2-1	TRBD1	.	CATSKTGQGTHEQFF	TGTGCCACCAGCAAAACGGGACAGGGGACCCATGAGCAGTTCTTC
TRBV7-9	TRBJ1-1	.	many	CASRGFPTEAFF	TGTGCCAGCAGGGGATTTCCAACTGAAGCTTTCTTT
TRBV3-1	TRBJ2-5	TRBD2	many	CASSQDSRGGETQYF	TGTGCCAGCAGCCAAGATTCCCGGGGGGGAGAGACCCAGTACTTC
TRBV18	TRBJ1-5	.	many	CASSPETFSGGNQPQHF	TGTGCCAGCTCACCAGAAACTTTCTCAGGGGGCAATCAGCCCCAGCATTTT
TRBV5-6	TRBJ1-1	.	.	CASSRRIRGTEAFF	TGTGCCAGCAGCCGCAGGATCCGGGGCACTGAAGCTTTCTTT
TRBV3-1	TRBJ1-1	.	.	CASSQGGSGTEAFF	TGTGCCAGCAGCCAAGGAGGGTCTGGGACTGAAGCTTTCTTT
TRBV18	TRBJ1-1	TRBD1	.	CASSTQGESEAFF	TGTGCCAGCTCAACGCAGGGGGAATCTGAAGCTTTCTTT
TRBV7-2	TRBJ1-6	.	many	CASSPLSTGYNSPLHF	TGTGCCAGCAGCCCCTTATCGACTGGGTATAATTCACCCCTCCACTTT
TRBV6-5	TRBJ2-5	.	.	CATLGGGQETQYF	TGTGCCACCCTCGGGGGTGGTCAAGAGACCCAGTACTTC
TRBV7-2	TRBJ2-3	.	few	CASSPEANTQYF	TGTGCCAGCAGCCCCGAAGCCAATACGCAGTATTTT
TRBV12-3/TRBV12-4	TRBJ1-1	TRBD1	many	CASSSGTGKRKAFF	TGTGCCAGCAGTTCCGGGACAGGGAAGCGGAAAGCTTTCTTT
TRBV19	TRBJ2-1	.	.	CASSIGRARAWDEQFF	TGTGCCAGTAGTATAGGAAGGGCCCGAGCATGGGATGAGCAGTTCTTC
TRBV5-1	TRBJ1-4	.	few	CASSLWGNPTNEKLFF	TGCGCCAGCAGCTTGTGGGGAAATCCAACTAATGAAAAACTGTTTTTT
TRBV5-5	TRBJ1-2	.	.	CASSLGAPGYGYGYTF	TGTGCCAGCAGCTTGGGCGCCCCAGGGTACGGCTATGGCTACACCTTC
TRBV6-1	TRBJ1-1	.	.	CASSEPSRFFF	TGTGCCAGCAGTGAACCATCGCGGTTTTTCTTT